The 32 T cell receptor beta chains below come from one sample, sequenced in a study of early T cells in non-severe SARS-CoV-2 infection. TCRdb reprocessed the 5' RACE reads via MiXCR and lists one record per CDR3 protein. The sample records around 30,000 distinct CDR3 sequences, approximately 5% being singletons. The sample was whole blood. The receptors derive from an adult who was a healthcare worker with PCR-confirmed SARS-CoV-2 infection or an uninfected control (not recorded which).

This clonotype was seen many times. The CDR3 region has the DNA TGTGCCAGCAGCTCTCTATCGACTAGCCCTAGCACAGATACGCAGTATTTT. The encoded protein is CASSSLSTSPSTDTQYF. The chain recombines TRBV7-6 with TRBJ2-3, with 7 bases lining up with TRBD2. CDR3 length: 17 residues. V gave up 4 bases and J gave up 0 bases; unmatched junction bases: 10. Germline V gene lookup returns CDR1 SGHVS and CDR2 FNYEAQ.

The chain links TRBV5-4 to TRBJ2-1; 11 nucleotides align to TRBD1. The junction had 8 bases not matched to a gene; V was cut back by 4 bases and J by 8 bases. Germline CDR1 SGHNT, CDR2 YYREEE (reference sequence). The CDR3 has 15 amino acids. The DNA for the CDR3 is TGTGCCAGCAGCCGAGGGGGGACAGGGGGAGATGAGCAGTTCTTC. It encodes CASSRGGTGGDEQFF. Full variable domain (rest looked up from reference TRBV5-4 and TRBJ2-1): ETGVTQSPTHLIKTRGQQVTLRCSSQSGHNTVSWYQQALGQGPQFIFQYYREEENGRGNFPPRFSGLQFPNYSSELNVNALELDDSALYLCASSRGGTGGDEQFFGPGTRLTVL.

In this sample, this clonotype turned up a few times. The chain's CDR3 is CATSSAPPANTGELFF. The CDR3 DNA reads as TGTGCCACCAGCAGCGCGCCCCCGGCGAACACCGGGGAGCTGTTTTTT. The chain links TRBV15 to TRBJ2-2; D gene ambiguous. The CDR3 spans 16 residues. Looked up from germline, CDR1 is LNHNV and CDR2 is YYDKDF (reference sequence). Trimming stripped 3 bases from V and 0 bases from J, with 11 bases between.

This clonotype was counted ten times or more. The rearrangement links TRBV4-2 to TRBJ1-6, with TRBD1 matching over 7 bases. After removal of 5 bases from V and 9 bases from J, the junction contained 7 bases not matched to a gene. CDR1 LGHNA and CDR2 YNFKEQ come from the germline V gene. CDR3 size: 14 residues. The CDR3 DNA follows: TGTGCCAGCAGCGCGCCAGGGGGAGGTTCACCCCTCCACTTT. Translating it yields CASSAPGGGSPLHF.

The chain combines TRBV7-9 with TRBJ2-1; TRBD2 is a possible D gene (5 bases). Germline CDR1 is SEHNR and CDR2 is FQNEAQ (reference sequence). The germline V and J ends were trimmed by 1 base and 8 bases, with 12 bases remaining between them. The CDR3 has 14 amino acids. The chain's CDR3 is CASSLGGPGDEQFF. CDR3 bases: TGTGCCAGCAGCTTAGGGGGTCCCGGGGATGAGCAGTTCTTC. Together with reference TRBV7-9 and TRBJ2-1, the CDR3 gives the full variable domain: DTGVSQNPRHKITKRGQNVTFRCDPISEHNRLYWYRQTLGQGPEFLTYFQNEAQLEKSRLLSDRFSAERPKGSFSTLEIQRTEQGDSAMYLCASSLGGPGDEQFFGPGTRLTVL.

At least ten counts were recorded for this clonotype. The rearrangement uses TRBV14 and TRBJ2-7, with 8 bases matching TRBD2. CDR1 and CDR2 from the germline V gene are SGHDN and FVKESK. Unmatched junction bases numbered 14, after V lost 4 bases and J lost 3 bases. CDR3 size: 17 residues. The CDR3 coding sequence is TGTGCCAGCAGCCCACATGGAGGAGCGGGAGTTATCTACGAGCAGTACTTC. Protein: CASSPHGGAGVIYEQYF.

This clonotype was seen repeatedly, ten times or more. The chain couples TRBV10-3 to TRBJ2-7; 8 bases align to TRBD1. Per the germline V gene, CDR1 is ENHRY and CDR2 is SYGVKD. The CDR3 sequence is 14 residues long. V shed 0 bases and J 7 bases; nucleotides not matched to a gene: 5. CDR3 loop: CAISESTGAEEQYF. The DNA for the CDR3 is TGTGCCATCAGTGAGTCGACAGGGGCAGAGGAGCAGTACTTC.

The chain combines TRBV11-1 with TRBJ2-7; D may be TRBD2 (5 bases). The CDR3 is 12 residues long. The germline CDR1 and CDR2 sequences are SGHAT and FQDESV (reference sequence). V lost 8 bases, J lost 6 bases, and 14 bases lay in between. The CDR3 spells CASARIGGEQYF. CDR3 nucleotide sequence: TGTGCCAGCGCGCGTATAGGAGGCGAGCAGTACTTC. The full variable domain, with the rest looked up from reference TRBV11-1 and TRBJ2-7, is EAEVAQSPRYKITEKSQAVAFWCDPISGHATLYWYRQILGQGPELLVQFQDESVVDDSQLPKDRFSAERLKGVDSTLKIQPAELGDSAMYLCASARIGGEQYFGPGTRLTVT.

This clonotype was detected many times. The rearrangement uses TRBV20-1 and TRBJ2-4; the D gene is possibly TRBD2 (7 bases). The CDR3 loop spans 14 amino acids. The V end was cut by 1 base, the J end by 2 bases, with 9 bases between. Per the germline V gene, CDR1 is DFQATT and CDR2 is SNEGSKA (reference sequence). CDR3 protein: CSARGGGPKNIQYF. The CDR3 DNA is TGCAGTGCTAGAGGCGGGGGCCCCAAAAACATTCAGTACTTC.

The chain carries TRBV12-5 and TRBJ2-2; the D is unclear. The CDR3 is made up of 15 amino acids. Germline CDR1 and CDR2: LGHNT and FRNRAP. Trimming shortened V by 1 base and J by 3 bases, and 9 bases separated the two germline ends. CDR3 bases: TGTGCTAGTGGTTTGGGGACCACCGACACCGGGGAGCTGTTTTTT. Its protein product is CASGLGTTDTGELFF.

V and J are TRBV30 and TRBJ2-3; D gene uncertain. V was trimmed by 0 bases and J by 3 bases, leaving 13 bases between them. Germline V gives CDR1 GTSNPN, CDR2 SVGIG (reference sequence). The CDR3 has 15 amino acids. CDR3 bases: TGTGCCTGGAGTGTATCGGCTACTCAAACAGATACGCAGTATTTT. As protein: CAWSVSATQTDTQYF.

This clonotype was detected a few times. This chain uses TRBV29-1 with TRBJ2-7; TRBD1 aligns across 7 bases. Per the germline V gene, CDR1 is SQVTM and CDR2 is ANQGSEA. The CDR3 is 14 amino acids. Trimming took 5 bases from V and 5 from J; bases not matched to a gene: 12. The CDR3 region is CSVTTGMSFNEQYF. DNA for the CDR3: TGCAGCGTTACGACAGGGATGTCCTTTAACGAGCAGTACTTC.

This clonotype was counted ten times or more. The chain links TRBV20-1 to TRBJ2-3, with 9 bases lining up with TRBD2. The germline V gene has CDR1 DFQATT and CDR2 SNEGSKA (reference sequence). Germline trimming cut 2 bases from V and 5 bases from J; bases unmatched to any gene: 5. The CDR3 runs 14 residues. CDR3 DNA sequence: TGCAGTGCTAGAATGTCGACTAGCGGAGATACGCAGTATTTT. Its protein product is CSARMSTSGDTQYF.

This clonotype was recorded many times. The chain carries TRBV6-5 and TRBJ2-3; TRBD1 might be the D (6 bases). In germline, CDR1 is MNHEY, CDR2 SVGAGI. This CDR3 contains 15 residues. The V end was cut by 6 bases, the J end by 0 bases, with 13 bases between. CDR3 nucleotides: TGTGCCAGCAGATCCAGGGGCGGTAGCACAGATACGCAGTATTTT. Residues: CASRSRGGSTDTQYF.

This clonotype was recorded a few times. The chain uses TRBV29-1 and TRBJ2-7; TRBD1 aligns across 8 bases. The CDR3 loop spans 12 amino acids. Germline V gene lookup returns CDR1 SQVTM and CDR2 ANQGSEA. The J segment lost 3 bases and the V segment lost 7 bases, leaving 5 bases of the junction unmatched. CDR3 sequence reads: CSAGQGFYEQYF. As DNA, the CDR3 is TGCAGCGCTGGACAGGGATTCTACGAGCAGTACTTC.

This clonotype was counted ten times or more. V and J are TRBV3-1 and TRBJ2-7; the match to TRBD2 covers 10 bases. CDR1 LGHDT and CDR2 YNNKEL come from the germline V gene (reference sequence). Trimming took 8 bases from V and 4 from J; bases not matched to a gene: 8. The CDR3 is 14 amino acids. CDR3 region: CASQDPAGGYEQYF. For the CDR3, the DNA is TGTGCCAGCCAGGATCCAGCGGGAGGGTACGAGCAGTACTTC.

This clonotype was seen more than once but under ten times. The chain employs TRBV12-3 or TRBV12-4 and TRBJ1-2; D possibly corresponds to TRBD1 (5 bases). The CDR3 is made up of 13 amino acids. V was clipped by 3 bases and J by 8 bases, with 13 bases between them. Written as DNA, the CDR3 is TGTGCCAGCAGTTTCGGGGGACCGGAGGGCTACACCTTC. Residues: CASSFGGPEGYTF.

In this sample, this clonotype turned up a few times. The V and J genes are TRBV7-9 and TRBJ2-1; D is possibly TRBD2 (5 bases). Germline V CDR1 and CDR2: SEHNR, FQNEAQ (reference sequence). Trimming took 1 base from V and 5 from J, leaving 9 bases between them. The CDR3 loop spans 14 amino acids. DNA for the CDR3: TGTGCCAGCAGCTTAGGAGCGGTGAACAATGAGCAGTTCTTC. Translating it yields CASSLGAVNNEQFF.

This clonotype was detected ten times or more. The chain carries TRBV6-2 or TRBV6-3 and TRBJ1-5; 10 bases map to TRBD1. The CDR3 is 17 residues long. Germline lookup yields CDR1 MNHEY and CDR2 SVGEGT. V lost 2 bases and J lost 0; bases outside the gene matches: 4. The CDR3 nucleotides are TGTGCCAGCAGTTACGGGACAGGGGTTTCTAGCAATCAGCCCCAGCATTTT. Amino acids: CASSYGTGVSSNQPQHF.

This clonotype turned up a few times. This chain joins TRBV19 and TRBJ2-5; D gene ambiguous. Per the germline V gene, CDR1 is LNHDA and CDR2 is SQIVND (reference sequence). The CDR3 extends over 13 amino acids. Trimming left V 8 bases short and J 4 bases short, with 14 bases between. DNA of the CDR3: TGTGCCAGTGGGGATGTCCCTATAGAGACCCAGTACTTC. Its translation is CASGDVPIETQYF. Complete variable domain (other parts from reference TRBV19 and TRBJ2-5): DGGITQSPKYLFRKEGQNVTLSCEQNLNHDAMYWYRQDPGQGLRLIYYSQIVNDFQKGDIAEGYSVSREKKESFPLTVTSAQKNPTAFYLCASGDVPIETQYFGPGTRLLVL.

Many counts were recorded for this clonotype. A junction end diverges from the germline sequence, so it may reflect a read error. The V gene is TRBV19, the J gene TRBJ1-4; TRBD1 matches at 7 bases. Germline V gene lookup returns CDR1 LNHDA and CDR2 SQIVND (reference sequence). CDR3 length: 13 residues. The CDR3 loop is CASSNARPGTAYF. The CDR3 DNA reads TGTGCCAGTAGCAACGCCCGCCCCGGGACAGCCTATTTT.

This clonotype was recorded at least ten times. The V gene is TRBV20-1, the J gene TRBJ2-7; 9 bases align to TRBD1. Germline V gene sequence: CDR1 DFQATT, CDR2 SNEGSKA (reference sequence). The CDR3 runs to 14 residues. V trimming: 2 bases; J trimming: 6 bases; junction bases outside the gene matches: 8. Written as DNA, the CDR3 is TGCAGTGCTAGATTCCGGGACAGGGCGCTCGAGCAGTACTTC. Translated: CSARFRDRALEQYF.

By sample share, this clonotype is medium-sized (0.01 to 0.1%). This chain's CDR3 is CASSEGREPFTQYF. The CDR3 coding sequence is TGTGCCAGCAGTGAAGGTCGGGAACCCTTTACGCAGTATTTT. This chain connects TRBV6-4 to TRBJ2-3, with D possibly TRBD2 on 5 matching bases. This CDR3 has 14 residues. The ends were cut back, 3 bases at V and 8 bases at J, with 15 bases in the middle. The germline V gene has CDR1 MRHNA and CDR2 SNTAGT.

This clonotype was seen ten or more times. The rearrangement links TRBV6-2 or TRBV6-3 to TRBJ2-3, with unresolved D. CDR1 is MNHEY, CDR2 SVGEGT, per germline. V lost 0 bases and J lost 11, with 9 bases in between. The CDR3 loop spans 12 amino acids. The CDR3 reads CASSYSGGLQYF. DNA for the CDR3: TGTGCCAGCAGTTACTCTGGCGGTCTGCAGTATTTT.

This clonotype showed up many times. The V call is TRBV15, the J call TRBJ2-7; tentatively, D is TRBD1 (5 bases). The CDR3 extends over 16 amino acids. Germline assignment: CDR1 LNHNV and CDR2 YYDKDF (reference sequence). V was clipped by 0 bases and J by 1 base, with 13 bases between them. CDR3: CATSRDQAAGSYEQYF. The CDR3 nucleotides are TGTGCCACCAGCAGAGATCAGGCGGCAGGGTCCTACGAGCAGTACTTC. Full variable domain (rest looked up from reference TRBV15 and TRBJ2-7): DAMVIQNPRYQVTQFGKPVTLSCSQTLNHNVMYWYQQKSSQAPKLLFHYYDKDFNNEADTPDNFQSRRPNTSFCFLDIRSPGLGDTAMYLCATSRDQAAGSYEQYFGPGTRLTVT.

This chain links TRBV6-5 with TRBJ1-4; D gene ambiguous. V gave up 0 bases and J gave up 2 bases, with 13 bases separating them. The CDR3 loop spans 17 amino acids. The germline CDR1 and CDR2 sequences are MNHEY and SVGAGI. The CDR3 sequence: CASSYSHTGMTNEKLFF. The CDR3 nucleotides are TGTGCCAGCAGTTACTCCCACACGGGGATGACTAATGAAAAACTGTTTTTT.

This sequence joins TRBV3-1 and TRBJ2-5; D gene uncertain. This CDR3 is 13 amino acids long. CDR1 is LGHDT, CDR2 YNNKEL, per germline (reference sequence). V gave up 2 bases and J gave up 5 bases, with 9 bases separating them. The CDR3 region is CASSQSTPETQYF. The CDR3 region has the DNA TGTGCCAGCAGCCAATCGACCCCCGAGACCCAGTACTTC.

The rearrangement links TRBV18 to TRBJ1-2; D uncertain. The CDR3 is 16 residues long. Germline V gene lookup returns CDR1 KGHSH and CDR2 LQKENI. V was trimmed by 1 base and J by 0 bases, leaving 12 bases between them. This CDR3 is CASSPRYSPANYGYTF. The CDR3 DNA reads TGTGCCAGCTCACCACGGTACAGCCCAGCTAACTATGGCTACACCTTC.

This clonotype occurred a few times. The J gene is TRBJ1-2, the V gene TRBV3-1; D is unclear. V dropped 1 base and J dropped 2 bases, with 14 bases sitting between them. Germline V lookup: CDR1 LGHDT, CDR2 YNNKEL (reference sequence). The length of the CDR3 is 16 residues. CDR3 region: CASSQVSPRRNYGYTF. CDR3 DNA sequence: TGTGCCAGCAGCCAAGTTAGCCCCCGACGGAACTATGGCTACACCTTC.

This clonotype was seen ten or more times. This chain uses TRBV7-6 with TRBJ1-5; D gene ambiguous. The CDR3 extends over 16 amino acids. Trimming cost V 5 bases and J 3 bases, with 17 bases left between them. CDR1 SGHVS and CDR2 FNYEAQ come from the germline V gene. This CDR3 is CASSPLVFAPNQPQHF. For the CDR3, the DNA is TGTGCCAGCAGCCCCCTCGTCTTTGCACCCAATCAGCCCCAGCATTTT. The complete variable domain, with remaining parts taken from reference TRBV7-6 and TRBJ1-5, reads GAGVSQSPRYKVTKRGQDVALRCDPISGHVSLYWYRQALGQGPEFLTYFNYEAQQDKSGLPNDRFSAERPEGSISTLTIQRTEQRDSAMYRCASSPLVFAPNQPQHFGDGTRLSIL.

This clonotype showed up many times. The chain combines TRBV10-3 with TRBJ2-1; no firm D call. Deletions cut 3 bases from V and 5 bases from J, with 5 bases between. The CDR3 spans 12 residues. Germline lookup yields CDR1 ENHRY and CDR2 SYGVKD. The DNA of the CDR3 is TGTGCCATCAGTGATCCGCACAATGAGCAGTTCTTC. Encoded protein: CAISDPHNEQFF.

The V and J genes are TRBV28 and TRBJ1-1; possibly TRBD1 for D (6 bases). The CDR3 loop spans 14 amino acids. Trimming removed 5 bases from V and 3 bases from J, with 13 bases in between. Per germline, CDR1 MDHEN and CDR2 SYDVKM. In DNA, the CDR3 is TGTGCCAGCAGTCCAGGCCAGGGGTACACTGAAGCTTTCTTT. This gives the protein CASSPGQGYTEAFF. Looking up the rest from reference TRBV28 and TRBJ1-1 gives the full variable domain: DVKVTQSSRYLVKRTGEKVFLECVQDMDHENMFWYRQDPGLGLRLIYFSYDVKMKEKGDIPEGYSVSREKKERFSLILESASTNQTSMYLCASSPGQGYTEAFFGQGTRLTVV.